This T cell receptor (beta chain) was captured by sequencing in a study of blood T cell repertoires in COVID-19. Overall study context: From T cells, B-cell-depleted T cells, or PBMCs came the material, which was cDNA or gDNA.

The V gene end was trimmed by 2 bases and the J gene end by 5 bases; junction bases not matched to a gene: 12. CDR3 length equals 17 residues. Germline V lookup: CDR1 LGHDT, CDR2 YNNKEL (reference sequence). Per the study methods: Reference gene primers were amplified, and this amplification served to estimate nucleated cell counts. Profiling relied on immunoSEQ multiplex PCR, and the TCRdb table lists in-frame clones only, not all of them. That table is the source of V, J and clone size, and D and trimming were worked out from the DNA. Here the sample spans 90,000 to 100,000 clones, 82% being singletons.

The TCR sequence derives from a man aged 65-85 years with active or convalescent COVID-19. The sample taken for sequencing was peripheral blood. The rearrangement joins TRBV3-1 (or the pseudogene TRBV3-2) to TRBJ1-2; 9 positions match TRBD1. CDR3 coding DNA: TGTGCCAGCAGCCAAAAGTGGACAGGGGCGTTTAGGTATGGCTACACCTTC. It is translated as CASSQKWTGAFRYGYTF.